These 8 T cell receptor beta chains share one sample of origin, sequenced in a study of blood T cell repertoires in COVID-19. Using immunoSEQ multiplex PCR, the repertoire was profiled, and TCRdb retains in-frame clones only, with some absent. Altogether some 350,000 clones are present, about 89% being singletons, with the ten largest covering about 3%. Sequencing was done on a sample of peripheral blood. The source is a woman in her thirties with COVID-19, enrolled during active disease.

This chain joins TRBV4-3 and TRBJ1-2; 9 nucleotides line up with TRBD1. The CDR3 sequence is 15 residues long. From germline, CDR1 is LGHNA and CDR2 YSLEER. V shed 3 bases and J 4 bases; nucleotides not matched to a gene: 6. CDR3 protein: CASSQRQGGSYGYTF. DNA for the CDR3: TGCGCCAGCAGCCAGAGACAGGGGGGGAGCTATGGCTACACCTTC.

This clone was seen once. The chain joins TRBV6-5 to TRBJ2-7; D ambiguous. Germline-derived CDR1 and CDR2 are MNHEY and SVGAGI. The V end was cut by 6 bases, the J end by 5 bases, with 14 bases between. The CDR3 loop spans 13 amino acids. The CDR3, as DNA: TGTGCCAGCAGCCCCAAGTACGCGGACGAGCAGTACGTC. This encodes CASSPKYADEQYV.

The chain couples TRBV23-1 to TRBJ2-3; D not certain. TRBV23-1 carries the ORF label, with uncertain function. This CDR3 contains 14 residues. Between the trimmed V and J ends, which lost 0 bases and 6 bases, there was a span of 10 bases. The CDR3 protein is CASSQSRRKDTQYF. The CDR3 DNA follows: TGCGCCAGCAGTCAATCGCGGCGGAAGGATACGCAGTATTTT.

The chain joins TRBV2 to TRBJ2-7; D might be TRBD1 (5 bases). Trimming cost V 6 bases and J 0 bases, with 12 bases left between them. Germline CDR1 is SNHLY and CDR2 is FYNNEI. This CDR3 has 14 residues. CDR3 sequence: CASSYDSRSYEQYF. CDR3 coding DNA: TGTGCCAGCAGCTATGACAGCCGCTCCTACGAGCAGTACTTC.

V gene TRBV18 combines with J gene TRBJ1-3, with TRBD1 identical over 8 bases. CDR3 size: 16 residues. The J segment lost 1 base and the V segment lost 6 bases, leaving 8 bases of the junction unmatched. Germline CDR1 and CDR2: KGHSH and LQKENI. CDR3 sequence: CASSPDRGVSGNTIYF. The CDR3 region has the DNA TGTGCCAGCTCCCCTGACAGGGGTGTTTCTGGAAACACCATATATTTT.

The chain recombines TRBV30 with TRBJ1-2; 11 nucleotides match TRBD1. CDR1 and CDR2 from the germline V gene are GTSNPN and SVGIG (reference sequence). The junction had 4 bases not matched to a gene; V was cut back by 0 bases and J by 7 bases. The CDR3 runs 14 residues. The CDR3 reads CAWSVLDRGLGYTF. Written as DNA, the CDR3 is TGTGCCTGGAGTGTACTGGACAGGGGGCTTGGCTACACCTTC.

The chain has TRBV5-6 and TRBJ2-2; 11 bases align to TRBD1. The CDR3 loop spans 14 amino acids. Germline V lookup: CDR1 SGHDT, CDR2 YYEEEE. After removal of 3 bases from V and 7 bases from J, the junction contained 2 bases not matched to a gene. The CDR3 nucleotides read TGTGCCAGCAGCTGGGGGACAGGGGGCGGGGAGCTGTTTTTT. Protein product: CASSWGTGGGELFF.

The chain links TRBV24-1 to TRBJ2-1; 9 bases match TRBD1. Germline V gene lookup returns CDR1 KGHDR and CDR2 SFDVKD. CDR3 size: 16 residues. V lost 0 bases and J lost 7; bases outside the gene matches: 6. CDR3 in DNA: TGTGCCACCAGTGATTTGGCCGGGACAGGGAGGAATGAGCAGTTCTTC. It yields the protein CATSDLAGTGRNEQFF.